Listed here are 25 T cell receptor beta chains from one sample, sequenced in a study of CD8 T cells in ankylosing spondylitis. Study-level results: Among TCR beta sequences, a motif of several highly homologous variants appeared characteristic of ankylosing spondylitis blood.

One entry per CDR3 protein, called by TCRdb with MiXCR from the 5' RACE reads. The profile covers about 330,000 distinct CDR3 sequences, with around 7.6% appearing a single time and roughly 15% taken by the ten largest. Their antigens remain unidentified. Sequenced input: blood, either unsorted or a sorted T cell fraction (not recorded which). The receptors derive from a male donor with ankylosing spondylitis.

The sample holds a few counts of this clonotype. The V gene is TRBV27, the J gene TRBJ2-1; no firm D call. This CDR3 has 14 residues. Deletions cut 0 bases from V and 7 bases from J, with 10 bases between. CDR1 MNHEY and CDR2 SMNVEV come from the germline V gene (reference sequence). CDR3: CASSLSGSGNEQFF. Here the CDR3 DNA reads TGTGCCAGCAGTTTATCGGGTTCGGGTAATGAGCAGTTCTTC.

CDR3 DNA: TGTGCCAGCAGCCAAAACCCAGGGGGTTACGAGCAGTACTTC. Translation: CASSQNPGGYEQYF. V gene TRBV3-1 combines with J gene TRBJ2-7; 7 bases are shared with TRBD1. Germline loops: CDR1 LGHDT, CDR2 YNNKEL (reference sequence). The CDR3 consists of 14 residues. After removal of 2 bases from V and 4 bases from J, the junction contained 5 bases not matched to a gene.

This chain links TRBV6-1 with TRBJ2-2, with D possibly matching TRBD1 (6 bases). The germline gives CDR1 MNHNS, CDR2 SASEGT. V was shortened by 10 bases and J by 1 base, with 13 bases between the two germline ends. The CDR3 length is 14 residues. Here the CDR3 DNA reads TGTGCCACCTCAGGGGTCAGGAACACCGGGGAGCTGTTTTTT. As protein: CATSGVRNTGELFF.

This clonotype was counted a few times. The genes are TRBV12-3 or TRBV12-4 and TRBJ2-2; a weak D match, TRBD2 (5 bases). This CDR3 region has 16 residues. Trimming stripped 3 bases from V and 1 base from J, with 12 bases between. CDR3 amino acids: CASSFGRDRNTGELFF. The DNA of the CDR3 is TGTGCCAGCAGTTTTGGGAGAGATCGGAACACCGGGGAGCTGTTTTTT.

V gene TRBV7-8 combines with J gene TRBJ1-3, with D possibly TRBD1 on 6 matching bases. The germline gives CDR1 SGHVS, CDR2 FQNEAQ. V dropped 9 bases and J dropped 0 bases, with 15 bases sitting between them. The CDR3 contains 15 residues. The CDR3 nucleotides are TGTGCCAGGTGGTCCGTGGACAGCTCTGGAAACACCATATATTTT. Encoded protein: CARWSVDSSGNTIYF.

A few counts support this clonotype. The V and J genes are TRBV12-3 or TRBV12-4 and TRBJ2-7; D is perhaps TRBD1 (6 bases). V lost 5 bases, J lost 7 bases, and 21 bases lay in between. The CDR3 length is 15 residues. The DNA for the CDR3 is TGTGCCAGCAGTCAGGACAGTAACTTTAAGCAGGAGCAGTACTTC. It translates to CASSQDSNFKQEQYF.

About this clonotype: One base away lies a much larger clone, so this may be a sequencing read error. The chain employs TRBV20-1 and TRBJ2-3, with TRBD2 matching over 12 bases. The CDR3 length is 18 residues. The germline CDR1 and CDR2 sequences are DFQATT and SNEGSKA (reference sequence). CDR3 protein: CCASLLAGGVVSTDTQYF. The CDR3 region has the DNA TGCTGTGCTAGCTTACTAGCGGGAGGAGTTGTAAGCACAGATACGCAGTATTTT.

This clonotype was seen repeatedly, ten times or more. The chain joins TRBV20-1 to TRBJ2-3, with TRBD2 identical over 10 bases. This CDR3 has 18 amino acids. Germline V gene sequence: CDR1 DFQATT, CDR2 SNEGSKA (reference sequence). Trimming took 3 bases from V and 5 from J; bases not matched to a gene: 17. The CDR3: CSASPMGTSGTLGDTQYF. DNA for the CDR3: TGCAGTGCTAGTCCTATGGGAACTAGCGGGACCCTTGGAGATACGCAGTATTTT.

This clonotype showed up many times. V usage is TRBV12-3 or TRBV12-4 and J usage is TRBJ2-7; possibly TRBD1 or TRBD2 for D (6 bases each). V gave up 1 base and J gave up 0 bases, with 10 bases separating them. The CDR3 covers 15 residues. The CDR3 region has the DNA TGTGCCAGCAGTTTAGGGCCGGGGGCCTCCTACGAGCAGTACTTC. It codes for CASSLGPGASYEQYF.

This clonotype was counted at least ten times. The rearrangement joins TRBV20-1 to TRBJ2-4; no clear D. Germline loops: CDR1 DFQATT, CDR2 SNEGSKA (reference sequence). The length of the CDR3 is 14 residues. The germline V and J ends were trimmed by 5 bases and 7 bases, with 18 bases remaining between them. DNA for the CDR3: TGCAGTGCTTTAGAGGCCCGGGTCAGGAACATTCAGTACTTC. Amino acids: CSALEARVRNIQYF.

This clonotype was seen repeatedly, ten times or more. This chain links TRBV7-9 with TRBJ1-1; 7 bases agree with TRBD1. From germline, CDR1 is SEHNR and CDR2 FQNEAQ (reference sequence). The CDR3 totals 15 residues. V was pared by 10 bases and J by 1 base, with 12 bases of the junction left unmatched. Written as DNA, the CDR3 is TGTGCCACCGAGCGCCAACAGGGGACGAACACTGAAGCTTTCTTT. Protein: CATERQQGTNTEAFF.

In this sample, this clonotype turned up a few times. The chain has TRBV12-3 or TRBV12-4 and TRBJ2-1, with D maybe TRBD2 (5 bases). This CDR3 is 14 amino acids long. V was clipped by 6 bases and J by 10 bases, with 19 bases between them. CDR3 in amino acids: CASRPRDYPLEQFF. The CDR3 coding sequence is TGTGCCAGCAGACCCCGAGACTATCCCTTGGAGCAGTTCTTC.

The J gene is TRBJ2-7, the V gene TRBV20-1; perhaps D is TRBD1 or TRBD2 (6 bases each). Per the germline V gene, CDR1 is DFQATT and CDR2 is SNEGSKA (reference sequence). CDR3 size: 14 residues. The V gene lost 3 bases and the J gene lost 0 bases, with 12 bases spanning the gap. The CDR3 is CSARRRDNSYEQYF. DNA for the CDR3: TGCAGTGCTAGGCGGCGGGACAACTCCTACGAGCAGTACTTC.

V usage is TRBV6-5 and J usage is TRBJ2-7; D is ambiguous. Germline V lookup: CDR1 MNHEY, CDR2 SVGAGI. CDR3 length equals 11 residues. Trimming pared 6 bases from V and 6 bases from J, leaving 9 bases between. The CDR3 is CASSLNSEQYF. The CDR3 DNA sequence: TGTGCCAGCAGCCTAAATTCCGAGCAGTACTTC.

This clonotype has only a few counts. This rearrangement joins TRBV29-1 to TRBJ2-1; D unclear. Germline-derived CDR1 and CDR2 are SQVTM and ANQGSEA. V was trimmed by 0 bases and J by 2 bases, leaving 8 bases between them. The CDR3 totals 14 residues. The CDR3 sequence: CSVEDRVPYNEQFF. The CDR3 nucleotides read TGCAGCGTTGAAGATAGGGTTCCCTACAATGAGCAGTTCTTC.

This clonotype was observed a handful of times. The chain links TRBV5-6 to TRBJ2-6, with D perhaps matching TRBD1 or TRBD2 (6 bases each). The CDR3 loop spans 16 amino acids. With 0 bases removed from V and 4 bases from J, the gap between germline ends came to 11 bases. Germline V lookup: CDR1 SGHDT, CDR2 YYEEEE. This chain's CDR3 is CASSLAGGTGANVLTF. For the CDR3, the DNA is TGTGCCAGCAGCTTGGCCGGGGGCACCGGGGCCAACGTCCTGACTTTC.

The chain links TRBV27 to TRBJ2-2, with 7 bases lining up with TRBD1. The V and J ends lost 5 bases and 6 bases, in that order; junction bases with no gene match: 12. Germline CDR1 MNHEY, CDR2 SMNVEV (reference sequence). This CDR3 comprises 16 residues. The CDR3 DNA reads TGTGCCAGCAGTCCCTACCCTTCGACAGGGTCCGGGGAGCTGTTTTTT. Translation gives CASSPYPSTGSGELFF.

This clonotype was observed many times. The chain has TRBV2 and TRBJ2-3; D is unclear. The CDR3 sequence is 14 residues long. Germline lookup yields CDR1 SNHLY and CDR2 FYNNEI. The V end was cut by 4 bases, the J end by 1 base, with 9 bases between. The CDR3 DNA reads as TGTGCCAGCAGTGTCTGGCGAGGCACAGATACGCAGTATTTT. It codes for CASSVWRGTDTQYF. The full variable domain, rest sourced from reference TRBV2 and TRBJ2-3, is EPEVTQTPSHQVTQMGQEVILRCVPISNHLYFYWYRQILGQKVEFLVSFYNNEISEKSEIFDDQFSVERPDGSNFTLKIRSTKLEDSAMYFCASSVWRGTDTQYFGPGTRLTVL.

This clonotype has a handful of counts. The chain employs TRBV7-2 and TRBJ2-1; a possible D gene is TRBD2 (5 bases). The CDR3 totals 14 residues. Trimming left V 8 bases short and J 0 bases short, with 11 bases between. Germline loops: CDR1 SGHTA, CDR2 FQGNSA. CDR3 sequence: CASHSGVSYNEQFF. As DNA, the CDR3 is TGTGCCAGCCACAGCGGAGTCTCCTACAATGAGCAGTTCTTC.

This clonotype turned up a few times. V is TRBV20-1 and J is TRBJ2-1, with D maybe TRBD2 (5 bases). Germline V lookup: CDR1 DFQATT, CDR2 SNEGSKA (reference sequence). Trimming cost V 1 base and J 0 bases, with 13 bases left between them. The CDR3 sequence is 16 residues long. The CDR3 loop is CSARGRADSSYNEQFF. CDR3 in DNA: TGCAGTGCTAGAGGGAGAGCGGATAGCTCCTACAATGAGCAGTTCTTC.

The table lists this clonotype with many counts. The chain carries TRBV30 and TRBJ1-2, with D uncertain. The V end was cut by 0 bases, the J end by 4 bases, with 6 bases between. CDR3 length equals 12 residues. The germline V gene has CDR1 GTSNPN and CDR2 SVGIG (reference sequence). The CDR3 sequence is CAWSVSGYGYTF. The CDR3 region has the DNA TGTGCCTGGAGTGTTTCGGGCTATGGCTACACCTTC.

By share, this clonotype counts as medium-sized. The genes are TRBV9 and TRBJ2-1; either TRBD1 or TRBD2 may supply D (5 bases each). The CDR3 is 17 residues long. V was trimmed by 2 bases and J by 5 bases, leaving 20 bases between them. CDR1 and CDR2 from the germline V gene are SGDLS and YYNGEE. CDR3 coding DNA: TGTGCCAGCAGCGTCGAGAGGGGCAACCTCGACCACAATGAGCAGTTCTTC. Its protein product is CASSVERGNLDHNEQFF.

This chain links TRBV6-1 with TRBJ2-1; D may be TRBD1 or TRBD2 (5 bases each). The V gene lost 5 bases and the J gene lost 5 bases, with 19 bases spanning the gap. Germline values: CDR1 MNHNS, CDR2 SASEGT. The CDR3 length is 16 residues. The CDR3: CASSPGTTIGDNEQFF. CDR3 DNA: TGTGCCAGCAGTCCCGGGACCACCATCGGCGACAATGAGCAGTTCTTC.

This clonotype was observed a few times. The V and J genes are TRBV20-1 and TRBJ2-1, with D perhaps being TRBD1 or TRBD2 (5 bases each). Trimming left V 6 bases short and J 15 bases short, with 15 bases between. CDR3 length: 10 amino acids. CDR1 and CDR2 from the germline V gene are DFQATT and SNEGSKA (reference sequence). The CDR3 DNA reads TGCAGTGCAACGGGACCCGGTCTGTTCTTC. Translating gives CSATGPGLFF.

The V call is TRBV28, the J call TRBJ2-3, with TRBD1 matching over 9 bases. The CDR3 is made up of 14 amino acids. J was trimmed by 8 bases and V by 1 base; bases with no gene match: 4. Germline CDR1 and CDR2: MDHEN and SYDVKM. CDR3: CASSLLGQGATQYF. DNA of the CDR3: TGTGCCAGCAGTTTATTGGGACAGGGTGCTACGCAGTATTTT. The full variable domain, its missing parts supplied by reference TRBV28 and TRBJ2-3, is DVKVTQSSRYLVKRTGEKVFLECVQDMDHENMFWYRQDPGLGLRLIYFSYDVKMKEKGDIPEGYSVSREKKERFSLILESASTNQTSMYLCASSLLGQGATQYFGPGTRLTVL.